The clone carrying this TCR beta chain was seen a handful of times. V shed 4 bases and J 1 base; nucleotides not matched to a gene: 13. The CDR3 runs 17 residues. Germline V lookup: CDR1 SGHNT, CDR2 YYREEE (reference sequence). The record originates from a study of cytomegalovirus exposure and HLA in healthy donors. About the research overall: There were approximately 80 million unique TCRs (from HLA-typed donors) in an early data release.

PCR employed 60 Vbeta and 13 Jbeta primers. This table comes from immunoSEQ multiplex PCR, and its TCRdb copy is limited to in-frame clones, with some not included. Seen here are 65,000 to 90,000 clones, 65% to 80% observed once, and the top ten hold roughly 3%. The sequence came from a man aged 35 to 55 in good health and CMV-seronegative. The sequencing input was PBMCs. The chain has TRBV5-4 and TRBJ2-5, with 7 bases identical to TRBD2. CDR3 in amino acids: CASSPVGSGASQETQYF. In DNA form, the CDR3 reads TGTGCCAGCAGCCCAGTCGGGAGCGGGGCTTCCCAAGAGACCCAGTACTTC.